This record concerns one T cell receptor (beta chain) sequence. The target antigen is unknown. Each CDR3 protein is one row after TCRdb ran MiXCR on the 5' RACE reads. The sample has fewer than 350,000 distinct CDR3 sequences, 8% to 10% seen once. The germline CDR1 and CDR2 sequences are SGHRS and YFSETQ. Trimming removed 3 bases at V and 5 bases at J, with 14 bases between. This CDR3 has 14 amino acids. The data are from a study of T-cell memory formation after mild COVID-19. Study-level results: Shrinking CD4+ clones resided mostly in CM and EM, and CD8+ ones in EMRA. Among clones contracting day 15 to 85, CD4/CD8 was balanced, whereas later expanders leaned CD4+.

Sequenced material: PBMCs or a T cell subset sorted from them (not recorded which). The chain has TRBV5-1 and TRBJ2-5; maybe TRBD2 (5 bases). This sequence originates from a man aged 18-30 years who had mild COVID-19 (a few samples of this study predate the infection). Cell type and time point are not known. In DNA, the CDR3 is TGCGCCAGCAGCTGGGAGTGGTACAAGGAGACCCAGTACTTC. Translating it yields CASSWEWYKETQYF.